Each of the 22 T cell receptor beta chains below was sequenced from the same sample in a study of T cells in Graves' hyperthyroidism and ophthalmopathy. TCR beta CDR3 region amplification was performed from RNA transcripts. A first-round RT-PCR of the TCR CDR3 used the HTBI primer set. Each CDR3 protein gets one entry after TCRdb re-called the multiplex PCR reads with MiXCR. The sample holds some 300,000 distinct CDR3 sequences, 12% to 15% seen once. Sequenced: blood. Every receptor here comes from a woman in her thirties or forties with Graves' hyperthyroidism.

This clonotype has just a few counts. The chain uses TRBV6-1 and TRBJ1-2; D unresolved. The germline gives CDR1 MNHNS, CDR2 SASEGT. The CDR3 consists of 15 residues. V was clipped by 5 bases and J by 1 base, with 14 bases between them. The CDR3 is CASSPARALNYGYTF. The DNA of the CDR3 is TGTGCCAGCAGTCCCGCAAGGGCGCTTAACTATGGCTACACCTTC.

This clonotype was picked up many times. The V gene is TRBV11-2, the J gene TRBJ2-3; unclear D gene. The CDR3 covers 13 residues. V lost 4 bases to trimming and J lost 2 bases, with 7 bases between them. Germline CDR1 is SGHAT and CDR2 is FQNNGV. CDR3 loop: CASSSRTTDTQYF. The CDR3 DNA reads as TGTGCCAGCAGCTCCCGTACCACAGATACGCAGTATTTT.

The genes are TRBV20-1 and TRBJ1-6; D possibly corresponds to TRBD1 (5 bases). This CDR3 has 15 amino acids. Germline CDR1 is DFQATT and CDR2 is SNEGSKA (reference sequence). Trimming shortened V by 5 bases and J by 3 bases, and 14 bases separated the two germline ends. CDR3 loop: CSAPRGFNYNSPLHF. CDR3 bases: TGCAGTGCTCCCCGGGGGTTTAACTATAATTCACCCCTCCACTTT.

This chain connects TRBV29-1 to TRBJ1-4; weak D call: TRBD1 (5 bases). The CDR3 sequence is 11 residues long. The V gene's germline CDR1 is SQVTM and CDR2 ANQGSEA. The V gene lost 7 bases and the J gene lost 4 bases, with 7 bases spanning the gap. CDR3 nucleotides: TGCAGCGGTGGGGGTAATGAAAAACTGTTTTTT. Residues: CSGGGNEKLFF.

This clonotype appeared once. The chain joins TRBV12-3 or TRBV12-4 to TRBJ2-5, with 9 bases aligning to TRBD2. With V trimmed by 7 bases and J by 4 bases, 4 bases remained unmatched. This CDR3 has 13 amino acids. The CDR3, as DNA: TGTGCCAGCAAAAAGCGGGAGGCAGAGACCCAGTACTTC. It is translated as CASKKREAETQYF.

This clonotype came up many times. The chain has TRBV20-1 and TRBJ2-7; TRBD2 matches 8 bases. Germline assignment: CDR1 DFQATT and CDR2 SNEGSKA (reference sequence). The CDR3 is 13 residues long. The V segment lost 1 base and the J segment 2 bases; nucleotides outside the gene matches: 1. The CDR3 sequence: CSARAAGAYEQYF. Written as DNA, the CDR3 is TGCAGTGCTAGAGCAGCGGGGGCCTACGAGCAGTACTTC.

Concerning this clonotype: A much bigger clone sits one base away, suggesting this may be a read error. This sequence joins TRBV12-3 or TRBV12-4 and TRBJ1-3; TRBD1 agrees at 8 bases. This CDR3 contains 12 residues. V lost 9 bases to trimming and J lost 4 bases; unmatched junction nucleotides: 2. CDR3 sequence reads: CARRTGGNTIYF. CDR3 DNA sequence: TGTGCCAGGAGGACAGGGGGAAACACCATATATTTT.

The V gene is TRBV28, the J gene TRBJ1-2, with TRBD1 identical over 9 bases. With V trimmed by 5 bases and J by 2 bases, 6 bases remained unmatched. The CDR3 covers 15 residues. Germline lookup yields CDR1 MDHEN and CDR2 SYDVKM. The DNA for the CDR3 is TGTGCCAGCAGTGGACCCGGGACAGGGAACTATGGCTACACCTTC. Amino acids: CASSGPGTGNYGYTF.

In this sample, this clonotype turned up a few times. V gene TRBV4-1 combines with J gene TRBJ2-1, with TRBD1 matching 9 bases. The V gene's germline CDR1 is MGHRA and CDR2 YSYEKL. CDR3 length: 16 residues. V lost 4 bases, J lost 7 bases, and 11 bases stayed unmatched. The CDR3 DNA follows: TGCGCCAGCAGCCGAGCCAGCCGGACAGGGGCGAATGAGCAGTTCTTC. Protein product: CASSRASRTGANEQFF.

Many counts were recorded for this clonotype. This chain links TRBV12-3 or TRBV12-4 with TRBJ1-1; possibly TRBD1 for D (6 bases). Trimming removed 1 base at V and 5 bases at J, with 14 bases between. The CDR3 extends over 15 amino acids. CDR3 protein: CASSLDGGARTEAFF. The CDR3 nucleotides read TGTGCCAGCAGTTTAGATGGGGGCGCGAGGACTGAAGCTTTCTTT.

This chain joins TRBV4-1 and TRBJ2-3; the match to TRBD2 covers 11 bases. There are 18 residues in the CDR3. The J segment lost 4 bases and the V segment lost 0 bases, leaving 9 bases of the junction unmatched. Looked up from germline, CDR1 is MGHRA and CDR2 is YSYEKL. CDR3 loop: CASSQDPGLAASSDTQYF. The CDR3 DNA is TGCGCCAGCAGCCAAGATCCGGGACTAGCGGCTTCGTCAGATACGCAGTATTTT.

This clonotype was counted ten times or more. The CDR3 DNA is TGTGCCAGTAGTATAGAGGAGGGAGGGCCCTCGGATGAGCAGTTCTTC. Amino acid sequence: CASSIEEGGPSDEQFF. The chain joins TRBV19 to TRBJ2-1, with 7 nucleotides matching TRBD2. The germline V gene encodes CDR1 LNHDA and CDR2 SQIVND (reference sequence). The CDR3 has 16 amino acids. Trimming cost V 0 bases and J 8 bases; bases outside gene matches: 10.

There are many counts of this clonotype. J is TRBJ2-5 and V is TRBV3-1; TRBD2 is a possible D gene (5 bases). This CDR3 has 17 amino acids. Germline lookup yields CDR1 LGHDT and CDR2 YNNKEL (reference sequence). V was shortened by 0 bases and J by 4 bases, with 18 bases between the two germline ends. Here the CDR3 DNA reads TGTGCCAGCAGCCAAGAAGGGTTTGGGAGAAGGCGAGAGACCCAGTACTTC. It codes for CASSQEGFGRRRETQYF.

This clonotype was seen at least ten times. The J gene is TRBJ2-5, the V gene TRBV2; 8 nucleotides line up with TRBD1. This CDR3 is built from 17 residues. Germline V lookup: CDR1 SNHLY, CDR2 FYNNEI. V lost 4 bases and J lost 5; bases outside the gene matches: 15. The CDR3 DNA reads TGTGCCAGCAGTGTAAGGACAGGGTTTAGCGGAGGGGAGACCCAGTACTTC. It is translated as CASSVRTGFSGGETQYF.

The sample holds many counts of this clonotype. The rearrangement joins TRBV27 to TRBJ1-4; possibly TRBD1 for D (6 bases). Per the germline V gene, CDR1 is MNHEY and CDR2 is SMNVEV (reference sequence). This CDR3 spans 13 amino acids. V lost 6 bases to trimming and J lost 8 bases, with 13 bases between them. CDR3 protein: CASSRTGLEKLFF. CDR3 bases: TGTGCCAGCAGCCGAACAGGGTTAGAAAAACTGTTTTTT.

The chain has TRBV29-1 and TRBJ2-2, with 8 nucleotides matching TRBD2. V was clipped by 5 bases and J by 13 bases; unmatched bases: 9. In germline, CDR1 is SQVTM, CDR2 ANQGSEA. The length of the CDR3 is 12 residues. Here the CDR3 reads CSVPREGGRLFF. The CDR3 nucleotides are TGCAGCGTTCCACGGGAGGGGGGGAGGCTGTTTTTT.

CDR3 coding DNA: TGTGCCAGCAGCCCTCCGGGGAGTACGAGGAATGAGCAGTTCTTC. Protein product: CASSPPGSTRNEQFF. The V and J genes are TRBV5-4 and TRBJ2-1; a weak D match, TRBD2 (5 bases). The CDR3 consists of 15 residues. V was cut by 4 bases and J by 7 bases, with 18 bases left in between. Germline CDR1 and CDR2: SGHNT and YYREEE (reference sequence).

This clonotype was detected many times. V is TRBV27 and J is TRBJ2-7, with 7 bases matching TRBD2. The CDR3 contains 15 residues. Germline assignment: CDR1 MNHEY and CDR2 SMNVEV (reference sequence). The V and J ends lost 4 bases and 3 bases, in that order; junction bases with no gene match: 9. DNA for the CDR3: TGTGCCAGCAGTTCGGTGGGAGCGGGATACTACGAGCAGTACTTC. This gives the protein CASSSVGAGYYEQYF.

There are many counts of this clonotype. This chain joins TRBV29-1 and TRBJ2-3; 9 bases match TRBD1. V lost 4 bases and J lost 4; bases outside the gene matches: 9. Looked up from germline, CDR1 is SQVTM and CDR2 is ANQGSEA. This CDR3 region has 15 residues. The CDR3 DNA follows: TGCAGCGTTGCAGGGGACAGGGTAATCCCAGATACGCAGTATTTT. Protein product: CSVAGDRVIPDTQYF.

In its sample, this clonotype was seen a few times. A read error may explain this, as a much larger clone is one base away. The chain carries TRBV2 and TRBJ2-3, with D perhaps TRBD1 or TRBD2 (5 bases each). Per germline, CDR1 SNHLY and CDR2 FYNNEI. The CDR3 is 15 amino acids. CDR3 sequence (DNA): TGTGCCAACAGTGCACCGGGACCGAGCACAGATACGCAGTATTTT. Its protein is CANSAPGPSTDTQYF.

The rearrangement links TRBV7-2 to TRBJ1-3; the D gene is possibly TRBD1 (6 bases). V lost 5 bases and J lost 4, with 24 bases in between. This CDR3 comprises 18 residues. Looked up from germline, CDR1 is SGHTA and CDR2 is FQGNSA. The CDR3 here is CASSAIPQAQGGGNTIYF. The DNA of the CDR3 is TGTGCCAGCAGCGCGATCCCCCAGGCACAGGGTGGAGGAAACACCATATATTTT. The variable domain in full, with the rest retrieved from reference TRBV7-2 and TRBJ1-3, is GAGVSQSPSNKVTEKGKDVELRCDPISGHTALYWYRQSLGQGLEFLIYFQGNSAPDKSGLPSDRFSAERTGGSVSTLTIQRTQQEDSAVYLCASSAIPQAQGGGNTIYFGEGSWLTVV.

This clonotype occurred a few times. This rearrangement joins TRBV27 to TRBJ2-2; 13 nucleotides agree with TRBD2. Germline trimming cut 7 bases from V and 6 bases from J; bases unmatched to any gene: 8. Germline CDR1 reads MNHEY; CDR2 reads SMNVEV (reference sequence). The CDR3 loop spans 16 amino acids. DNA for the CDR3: TGTGCCAGCAAACCTCGCACTAGCGGGAGGGCCGGGGAGCTGTTTTTT. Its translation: CASKPRTSGRAGELFF.